What follows describes a single T cell receptor (beta chain). Its antigen remains unidentified. This sample is part of a study of CXCR3-negative and CXCR3-positive naive CD8 T cells. Germline CDR1 is ENHRY and CDR2 is SYGVKD. The CDR3 covers 18 residues. Whole-study results and caveats: CXCR3-positive naive cells had TRB CDR3s that were more hydrophobic than CXCR3-negative naive cells had.

UMI-labeled 5' RACE yielded the TRB cDNA libraries. TCRdb re-called the 5' RACE reads; one entry per CDR3 protein, DNA not given. This sample contains tens of thousands of distinct CDR3 sequences. The V and J genes are TRBV10-3 and TRBJ1-1; the D call of TRBD1 rests on TCRdb alone, since no DNA is present to check it. This clonotype originated in a human donor in good health. Some clones in this sample may be carry-over from other donors' samples. The sequencing input was naive CXCR3+ CD8+ T cells from blood. Subset meaning: CD45RO-CCR7+CD27+CD95- naive CD8+ T cells expressing CXCR3 (TNR3+). The CDR3 spells CAISESIIGNVGDTEAFF.